A single sample is the source of the 9 T cell receptor beta chains below, sequenced in a study of long-term antiretroviral therapy in people with HIV. This was the immunoSEQ v3.0 assay at survey level. Here immunoSEQ multiplex PCR was the method, and the copy in TCRdb shows in-frame clones only, minus some. This sample carries approximately 19,000 clones, roughly 89% of them seen once, and the ten largest clones take approximately 4.1%. The specimen comprised unsorted PBMCs, sampled 2.1 years after starting antiretroviral therapy. The receptors here all came from a man between 18 and 35 years old with HIV.

V usage is TRBV11-3 and J usage is TRBJ2-1, with D perhaps matching TRBD2 (5 bases). Deletions cut 0 bases from V and 3 bases from J, with 6 bases between. This CDR3 comprises 14 residues. Germline loops: CDR1 SGHNT, CDR2 YENEEA. CDR3 DNA sequence: TGTGCCAGCAGCTTAGACGGGGACTACAATGAGCAGTTCTTC. It codes for CASSLDGDYNEQFF.

The chain recombines TRBV29-1 with TRBJ2-7; possibly TRBD2 for D (7 bases). This CDR3 comprises 16 residues. Per the germline V gene, CDR1 is SQVTM and CDR2 is ANQGSEA. The V gene lost 4 bases and the J gene lost 7 bases, with 26 bases spanning the gap. The CDR3 coding sequence is TGCAGCGTTGGCGGGGGACATTCCTTAGGGATGGAGGAGCAGTACTTC. This encodes CSVGGGHSLGMEEQYF.

The chain is built from TRBV7-9 and TRBJ1-1; D may be TRBD1 (5 bases). Trimming cost V 7 bases and J 5 bases, with 11 bases left between them. Germline V gene lookup returns CDR1 SEHNR and CDR2 FQNEAQ (reference sequence). CDR3 size: 12 residues. The chain's CDR3 is CASNLGGTEAFF. CDR3 nucleotide sequence: TGTGCCAGCAACCTCGGGGGTACTGAAGCTTTCTTT.

The gene calls are TRBV29-1 and TRBJ1-2; the D is unclear. The CDR3 contains 11 residues. V was trimmed by 7 bases and J by 8 bases, leaving 14 bases between them. The germline V gene encodes CDR1 SQVTM and CDR2 ANQGSEA. The CDR3 DNA is TGCAGCGCTCCCTCTTTGTCCGGCTACACCTTC. Protein sequence: CSAPSLSGYTF.

V usage is TRBV11-2 and J usage is TRBJ2-7, with TRBD2 as a possible D gene (6 bases). Trimming removed 1 base from V and 7 bases from J, with 11 bases in between. CDR3 length equals 13 residues. Germline CDR1 is SGHAT and CDR2 is FQNNGV. DNA of the CDR3: TGTGCCAGCAGCTTAGTAGGAGGGAAGGAGCAGTACTTC. Translating it yields CASSLVGGKEQYF.

J is TRBJ2-7 and V is TRBV18, with D hard to call. Germline V CDR1 and CDR2: KGHSH, LQKENI. V was trimmed by 0 bases and J by 2 bases, leaving 5 bases between them. The CDR3 loop spans 13 amino acids. CDR3 nucleotide sequence: TGTGCCAGCTCACCACCCGTCACCTACGAGCAGTACTTC. This sequence encodes CASSPPVTYEQYF. Full variable domain (remainder filled in from reference TRBV18 and TRBJ2-7): NAGVMQNPRHLVRRRGQEARLRCSPMKGHSHVYWYRQLPEEGLKFMVYLQKENIIDESGMPKERFSAEFPKEGPSILRIQQVVRGDSAAYFCASSPPVTYEQYFGPGTRLTVT.

This chain uses TRBV5-6 with TRBJ1-1; D gene ambiguous. CDR3 size: 14 residues. CDR1 SGHDT and CDR2 YYEEEE come from the germline V gene. The V end was cut by 0 bases, the J end by 1 base, with 7 bases between. The CDR3 loop is CASSLVQSNTEAFF. Written as DNA, the CDR3 is TGTGCCAGCAGCTTGGTCCAGTCGAACACTGAAGCTTTCTTT.

The chain carries TRBV7-9 and TRBJ2-7; the D gene could be TRBD1 or TRBD2 (7 bases each). CDR1 and CDR2 from the germline V gene are SEHNR and FQNEAQ (reference sequence). V was shortened by 3 bases and J by 1 base, with 10 bases between the two germline ends. The CDR3 has 14 residues. The DNA of the CDR3 is TGTGCCAGCAGCTTTCAGGGGGGGTCCTACGAGCAGTACTTC. This sequence encodes CASSFQGGSYEQYF.

This chain joins TRBV2 and TRBJ1-4, with D perhaps matching TRBD1 (6 bases). In germline, CDR1 is SNHLY, CDR2 FYNNEI. CDR3 length equals 13 residues. Trimming cost V 6 bases and J 3 bases, with 8 bases left between them. This CDR3 reads CASSQGPNEKLFF. In DNA, the CDR3 is TGTGCCAGCAGCCAGGGGCCTAATGAAAAACTGTTTTTT.